This record concerns one TCR beta chain sequence. Its target is not known. Patients had blood sampled at baseline and again on cycle 4 day 1 and cycle 7 day 1. TCRdb's table, derived via immunoSEQ multiplex PCR, lists solely in-frame clones and lacks some. The sample consists of about 84,000 clones, approximately 80% of them appearing once. The data originate from a study of OX40 agonist ivuxolimab in advanced cancers. Study-level background: Under the entry rules, prior anti-PD-1, anti-PD-L1 or anti-CTLA-4 therapy was allowed, and roughly 39% had some.

V lost 1 base, J lost 5 bases, and 15 bases lay in between. CDR3 length equals 15 residues. In germline, CDR1 is SGHVS, CDR2 FQNEAQ. Overall study findings and caveats: Among the lowest peripheral clonal expansion occurred in 0.1-3.0 mg/kg partial responders. The average count of expanded clones was higher among CD8+ T cells than among CD4+.

The sequencing here drew on CD4+ or CD8+ T cells sorted from blood, taken in a trial of the OX40 agonist ivuxolimab. The rearrangement joins TRBV7-8 to TRBJ2-7, with D unclear. This receptor was obtained from an adult with an advanced solid tumor such as melanoma, head and neck, liver or kidney cancer. CDR3 residues: CASSLGPGQVDEQYF. The DNA of the CDR3 is TGTGCCAGCAGCTTAGGTCCGGGTCAGGTCGACGAGCAGTACTTC. Combining the CDR3 with reference TRBV7-8 and TRBJ2-7 gives the whole variable domain GAGVSQSPRYKVAKRGQDVALRCDPISGHVSLFWYQQALGQGPEFLTYFQNEAQLDKSGLPSDRFFAERPEGSVSTLKIQRTQQEDSAVYLCASSLGPGQVDEQYFGPGTRLTVT.